This TCR beta chain was retrieved from a study of T cell responses to AZD1222 COVID-19 vaccine. Sequenced by immunoSEQ multiplex PCR; TCRdb stores in-frame clones only, minus some. The repertoire consists of about 150,000 clones, with around 90% occurring once and the leading ten covering roughly 6%. Whether given at about 4 or about 12 weeks, second doses were pooled. Study-level points and caveats: Reportedly, close to half of spike-specific TCRs are directed against unmutated variant regions. White British ancestry dominated among donors, who included more females, and clonal diversity was possibly underestimated.

Concerning this clone itself: As yet, its antigen is unknown.

Sequencing was performed on peripheral blood, taken 28 days after the second AZD1222 dose. The sequence was obtained from an adult who received the AZD1222 COVID-19 vaccine.

The CDR3 DNA sequence: TGTGCCAGCAGCCAAGTTGGGACAGCAGAGACCCAGTACTTC. It codes for CASSQVGTAETQYF. V and J are TRBV3-1 (or the pseudogene TRBV3-2) and TRBJ2-5, with 7 bases aligning to TRBD1. Germline V lookup: CDR1 LGHDT, CDR2 YNNKEL (reference sequence). The CDR3 has 14 amino acids. The V and J ends lost 1 base and 4 bases, in that order; junction bases with no gene match: 3.